The clone carrying this T cell receptor (beta chain) appeared many times. These data originate in a study of identical twins. Trimming removed 6 bases from V and 5 bases from J, with 4 bases in between. The CDR3 sequence is 10 residues long. TCRdb reanalysed the 5' RACE reads using MiXCR and keeps one entry per CDR3 protein. The profile shows 420,000 or so distinct CDR3 sequences, less than 20% of them singletons. The V gene is TRBV12-3 or TRBV12-4, the J gene TRBJ2-5; D remains ambiguous. Sample: naive T cells sorted from blood. The TCR sequence derives from a man aged 50 to 59 in good health. The CDR3 nucleotides are TGTGCCAGCAGCCTGGAGACCCAGTACTTC. Protein product: CASSLETQYF.